This paragraph reports one T cell receptor beta chain. The antigen is undetermined. The source of the sample is a study of cytomegalovirus exposure and HLA in healthy donors. Overall study findings and caveats: According to the study, approximately 150 TCR beta chains were cytomegalovirus-associated. Despite most TCR sequences being rare, some public TCRs occurred in many donors. Published work reported that the classifier diagnosed cytomegalovirus status with high specificity and sensitivity.

Trimming shortened V by 5 bases and J by 5 bases, and 13 bases separated the two germline ends. This CDR3 contains 13 residues. Germline-derived CDR1 and CDR2 are SGHKS and YYEKEE (reference sequence). The donors were part of the roughly 120-subject validation cohort, which stood apart from the 666-subject first cohort. Sequencing was performed with immunoSEQ multiplex PCR; in TCRdb, only in-frame clones are kept and a portion is missing. The repertoire consists of about 130,000 clones, with approximately 89% occurring once and the leading ten covering around 1.3%. The receptor's source is a woman under 30 in good health and CMV-seronegative. The gene calls are TRBV5-5 and TRBJ2-5, with a weak D call TRBD2 (6 bases). The sequenced sample consisted of PBMCs. The CDR3 DNA reads TGTGCCAGCAGGGGGGGTGTAGATGAGACCCAGTACTTC. Translated, it gives CASRGGVDETQYF.